This T cell receptor (beta chain) was obtained from a study of blood T cell repertoires in COVID-19. Participant age was roughly 18 to 95 years, and participants resided in 20 to 30 US areas. Individuals in the exposed group had encountered a COVID-19 case within 2 weeks preceding study entry. Profiled with immunoSEQ multiplex PCR; TCRdb holds only in-frame clones, not every one. The repertoire holds about 140,000 clones, with under 85% as singletons. Germline CDR1 SGDLS, CDR2 YYNGEE. The CDR3 has 15 amino acids. V shed 3 bases and J 4 bases; nucleotides not matched to a gene: 8. The chain links TRBV9 to TRBJ2-3; TRBD1 matches 7 bases. Sequencing was carried out using PBMCs or T cells enriched from blood (not recorded which). The sequence was collected from a woman younger than 30 who had been exposed to COVID-19. CDR3: CASSDRQGNSDTQYF. The CDR3 bases are TGTGCCAGCAGCGACCGACAGGGTAACTCAGATACGCAGTATTTT.